Reported below is one TCR beta chain. As yet, its antigen is unknown. This sample was included in a study of T cell responses to AZD1222 COVID-19 vaccine. V was pared by 6 bases and J by 9 bases, with 8 bases of the junction left unmatched. CDR3 length: 13 residues. Per germline, CDR1 MNHEY and CDR2 SVGAGI. Regarding the study as a whole: Repertoire sampling occurred only after the peak T cell response. Seropositivity was recorded at baseline in only a handful of AZD1222 recipients.

Produced via immunoSEQ multiplex PCR; TCRdb's table is partial and in-frame only. The table lists about 69,000 clones, 86% of them singletons. The clonotype originates from an adult in good health. The chain recombines TRBV6-5 with TRBJ2-1; TRBD1 aligns across 7 bases. The sample was peripheral blood, taken on day 0 of AZD1222 vaccination. The CDR3 region has the DNA TGTGCCAGCAGGGAGACAGGGAGAGGTGAGCAGTTCTTC. Amino acids: CASRETGRGEQFF.